Included here is one T cell receptor (beta chain) sequence, with context. Its binding antigen is unknown. A much larger clone sits a single nucleotide away, making a read error possible. The library was obtained by 5' RACE. The sequencing machine was an Illumina HiSeq 2500. A second PCR of about 7 to 12 cycles was performed with a sample-barcoded 5' primer and a J-beta primer mix. A template-switch 5' adaptor carrying 12 random nucleotides introduced a unique molecular identifier onto each TCR beta cDNA molecule. Each sample yielded at least 3 million CDR3-containing paired-end reads. First-strand cDNA synthesis was performed from all RNA using the Mint cDNA synthesis kit, with priming by a TRBC-specific oligonucleotide. Following uracil-DNA glycosylase treatment, a first 18-cycle PCR with universal primers M1SS and BC2_uni_R was performed on all cDNA. The study's own analysis went as follows. Each sample was normalized by randomly selecting 1 million high-quality reads, each carrying a distinct molecular identifier. Instead of being binned into consensus sequences, reads that shared molecular identifiers were thrown out. MiTCR, with a Q25 quality threshold and the strictest error-elimination algorithm, was used for CDR3 identification, clonotype clustering and error correction. A nonparametric unseen species model with Euler transformation was used to estimate lower-bound total TCR beta diversity. TCRdb passed the public sequencing reads through fastp at Q25 and MiXCR, retaining productive beta sequences. Here each entry gathers all rows of one CDR3 protein and keeps the most common genes and DNA. TCRdb's processing, not the study's, gives the V and J calls here. For this sample there are 590,000 or so distinct CDR3 sequences; approximately 30% appear just once. The top ten clones comprise less than 20% of the sample.

This record belongs to a study of blood T cells in healthy people across ages (dated by TCRdb to 2015 to 2017). With respect to the entire study: Template switching captured roughly one uniquely barcoded TCR beta cDNA molecule per two T cells in model experiments. Age-related changes in TCR beta repertoire diversity were measured in the study by deep sequencing normalized with unique cDNA molecular identifiers. Four age groups were formed from the donors: young (average around 15 years), middle-aged (approximately 40), aged (about 68) and long-lived (about 75). To avoid experimental bias, donors of different ages were spread randomly across the sequencing lanes. The study analyzed two additional independent replicas of 1 million unique cDNA reads from the same blood draw for two donors, one aged 18 to 30 and one aged 80 or older. The research as a whole found: Since profiling was done on bulk unsorted PBMCs, naive and antigen-experienced compartments could not be conclusively compared. Estimates of total diversity based on one million sequenced T cells were considered lower bounds and underestimates. Compared with the aged group, the long-lived group had more naive CD4+ T cells, fewer expanded clones and increased TCR diversity, suggesting age selection. Observed TCR beta diversity per million T cells fell roughly linearly with age, and a significant reduction was already apparent by age about 36. Observed TCR beta diversity correlated strongly with the percentage of naive T cells measured by flow cytometry. Because the CMV infection status of the donors was unknown, age-related changes in expanded clonotypes may potentially have been confounded.

Donors were approximately 42 systemically healthy Caucasian individuals from Russia aged roughly 6 to 100 years. Each donor gave 8 to 10 milliliters of peripheral blood, collected into EDTA-treated Vacutainer tubes. PBMCs were isolated by Ficoll-Paque density-gradient centrifugation, with at least 6 million obtained per sample. Total RNA was extracted from PBMCs with Trizol reagent, with at least 5.5 micrograms obtained per sample. For every donor, an aliquot of PBMCs went through flow cytometry to measure the percentages of naive CD45RAhigh/CD27high T cells. Reading the germline V gene gives CDR1 SGHVS and CDR2 FNYEAQ. The CDR3, cysteine through phenylalanine, is 14 amino acids long. The kept DNA is CDR3 alone, 42 bases in frame from the first base. V is reduced by 2 bases and J by 13 bases, leaving a spacing of 18 bases between them.

This sequence was found in a woman older than 75 in good health. Rearrangement joined TRBV7-6 to TRBJ2-1, with a tentative D gene TRBD1 over 5 matching bases. Sequenced input: blood. CDR3 protein: CASSLSGAEETQFF. The DNA sequence is TGTGCCAGCAGCTTAAGTGGGGCAGAAGAGACCCAGTTCTTC.